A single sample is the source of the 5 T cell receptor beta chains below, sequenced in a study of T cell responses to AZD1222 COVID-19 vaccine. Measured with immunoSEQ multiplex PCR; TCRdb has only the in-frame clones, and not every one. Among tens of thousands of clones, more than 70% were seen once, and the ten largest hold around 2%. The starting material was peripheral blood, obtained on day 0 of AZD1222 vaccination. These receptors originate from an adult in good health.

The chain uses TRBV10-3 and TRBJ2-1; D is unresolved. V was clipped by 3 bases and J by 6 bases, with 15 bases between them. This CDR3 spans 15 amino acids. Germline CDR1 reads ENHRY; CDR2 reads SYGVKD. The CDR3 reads CAISDPGRGRNEQFF. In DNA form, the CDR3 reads TGTGCCATCAGTGACCCTGGCCGTGGCCGCAATGAGCAGTTCTTC.

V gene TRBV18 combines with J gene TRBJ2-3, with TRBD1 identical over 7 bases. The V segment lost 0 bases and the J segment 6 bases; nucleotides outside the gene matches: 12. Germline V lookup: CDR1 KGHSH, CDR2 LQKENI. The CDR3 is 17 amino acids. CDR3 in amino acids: CASSPPSLLLQGDTQYF. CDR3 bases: TGTGCCAGCTCACCACCGTCTCTATTACTACAGGGGGATACGCAGTATTTT.

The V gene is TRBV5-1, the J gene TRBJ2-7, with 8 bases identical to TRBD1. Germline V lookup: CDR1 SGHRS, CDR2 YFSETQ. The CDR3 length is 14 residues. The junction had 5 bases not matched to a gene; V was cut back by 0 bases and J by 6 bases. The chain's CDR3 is CASSLALTGAEQYF. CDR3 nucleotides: TGCGCCAGCAGCTTGGCCTTGACAGGGGCCGAGCAGTACTTC.

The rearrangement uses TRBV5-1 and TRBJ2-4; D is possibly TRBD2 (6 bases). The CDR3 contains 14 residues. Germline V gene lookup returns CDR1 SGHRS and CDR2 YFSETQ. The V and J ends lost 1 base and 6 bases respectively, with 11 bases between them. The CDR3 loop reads CASSLNGGRNIQYF. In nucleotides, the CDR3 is TGCGCCAGCAGCTTGAATGGGGGGAGAAACATTCAGTACTTC.

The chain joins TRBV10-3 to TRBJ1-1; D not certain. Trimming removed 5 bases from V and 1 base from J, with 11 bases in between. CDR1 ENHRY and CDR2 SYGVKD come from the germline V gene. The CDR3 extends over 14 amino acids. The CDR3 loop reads CAISRSGRNTEAFF. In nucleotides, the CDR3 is TGTGCCATCAGTCGGTCCGGCCGGAACACTGAAGCTTTCTTT.